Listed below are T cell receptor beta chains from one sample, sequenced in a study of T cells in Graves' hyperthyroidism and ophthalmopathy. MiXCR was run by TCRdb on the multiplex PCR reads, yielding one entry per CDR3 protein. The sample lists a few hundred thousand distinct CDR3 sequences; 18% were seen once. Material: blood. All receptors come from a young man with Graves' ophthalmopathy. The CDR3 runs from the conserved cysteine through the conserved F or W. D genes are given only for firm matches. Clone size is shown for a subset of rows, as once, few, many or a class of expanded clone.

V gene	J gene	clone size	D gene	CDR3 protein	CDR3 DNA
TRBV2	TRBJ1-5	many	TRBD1	CASRDQGDNQPQHF	TGTGCCAGCAGAGACCAGGGGGACAATCAGCCCCAGCATTTT
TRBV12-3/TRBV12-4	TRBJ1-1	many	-	CASSPTGQPNTEAFF	TGTGCCAGCAGTCCTACCGGGCAGCCAAACACTGAAGCTTTCTTT
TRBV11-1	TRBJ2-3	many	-	CASSITPGGTDTQYF	TGTGCCAGCAGCATCACCCCGGGGGGCACAGATACGCAGTATTTT
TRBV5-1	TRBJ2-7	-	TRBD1	CASSSGTGRPYEQYF	TGCGCCAGCAGCTCGGGGACAGGGCGACCTTACGAGCAGTACTTC
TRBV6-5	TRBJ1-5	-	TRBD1	CASSYSSRGAGEEQPQHF	TGTGCCAGCAGTTACTCGTCCAGGGGGGCAGGAGAAGAACAGCCCCAGCATTTT
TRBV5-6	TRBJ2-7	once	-	CASSLAGISYEQYF	TGTGCCAGCAGCTTGGCCGGGATCTCCTACGAGCAGTACTTC
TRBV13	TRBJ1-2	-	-	CASSLGGTHTNYGYTF	TGTGCCAGCAGCTTAGGCGGGACGCATACCAACTATGGCTACACCTTC
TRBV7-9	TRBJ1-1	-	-	CASSQGSGNTEAFF	TGTGCCAGCAGCCAGGGGAGTGGGAACACTGAAGCTTTCTTT
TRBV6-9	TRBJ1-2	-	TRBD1	CASTAPGQGHGYTF	TGTGCCAGCACCGCACCGGGACAGGGTCATGGCTACACCTTC
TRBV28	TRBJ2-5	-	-	CASPPTSGTQETQYF	TGTGCCAGCCCCCCCACCTCCGGGACACAAGAGACCCAGTACTTC
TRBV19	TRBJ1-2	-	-	CASRSREAPRGYTF	TGTGCCAGTAGGAGCCGGGAGGCCCCACGGGGCTACACCTTC
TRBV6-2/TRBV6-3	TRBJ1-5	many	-	CASSYTWSNQPQHF	TGTGCCAGCAGTTACACCTGGAGCAATCAGCCCCAGCATTTT
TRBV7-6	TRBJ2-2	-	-	CASSLVSFANTGELFF	TGTGCCAGCAGCTTAGTCTCCTTCGCGAACACCGGGGAGCTGTTTTTT
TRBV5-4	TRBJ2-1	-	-	CASSLRLGFQDEQFF	TGTGCCAGCAGCTTGCGCCTGGGGTTCCAGGATGAGCAGTTCTTC
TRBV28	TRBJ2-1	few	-	CASSSEPTFYNERFF	TGTGCCAGCAGTTCGGAACCCACATTTTACAATGAGCGGTTCTTC
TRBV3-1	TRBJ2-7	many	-	CASSQDGTGRNEQYF	TGTGCCAGCAGCCAAGACGGCACAGGGCGGAACGAGCAGTACTTC
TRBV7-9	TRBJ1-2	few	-	CASSLVRGWYDYGYTF	TGTGCCAGCAGCTTAGTGCGGGGCTGGTATGACTATGGCTACACCTTC
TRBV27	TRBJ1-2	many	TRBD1	CASSLSTNRGQNYGYTF	TGTGCCAGCAGTTTATCCACCAACAGGGGGCAAAACTATGGCTACACCTTC
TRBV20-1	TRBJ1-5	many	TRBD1	CSARPTGSGVQPQHF	TGCAGTGCTAGACCGACAGGGTCGGGAGTCCAGCCCCAGCATTTT
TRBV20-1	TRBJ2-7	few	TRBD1	CSAREPGQMPYEQYF	TGCAGTGCTAGAGAACCGGGACAGATGCCGTACGAGCAGTACTTC
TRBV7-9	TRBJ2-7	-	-	CASNANKDRAHEQYF	TGTGCCAGCAACGCGAATAAGGACAGAGCCCACGAGCAGTACTTC
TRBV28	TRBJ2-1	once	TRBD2	CASSPHLPGLPDNEQFF	TGTGCCAGCAGTCCACACCTCCCGGGACTACCAGACAATGAGCAGTTCTTC
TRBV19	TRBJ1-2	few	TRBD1	CASRPTGLYGYTF	TGTGCCAGTAGACCGACAGGGCTCTATGGCTACACCTTC
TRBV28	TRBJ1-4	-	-	CASSPPSATNEKLFF	TGTGCCAGCAGTCCCCCCTCGGCAACTAATGAAAAACTGTTTTTT
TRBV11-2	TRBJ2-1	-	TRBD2	CASSFWREKAEQFF	TGTGCCAGCAGCTTTTGGCGGGAGAAGGCTGAGCAGTTCTTC
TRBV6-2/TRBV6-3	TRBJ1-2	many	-	CASSLRDTLGYTF	TGTGCCAGCAGTTTGCGGGATACCCTTGGCTACACCTTC
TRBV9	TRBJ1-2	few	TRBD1	CASSVGVKTGGENYGYTF	TGTGCCAGCAGCGTAGGGGTAAAAACAGGGGGAGAGAACTATGGCTACACCTTC
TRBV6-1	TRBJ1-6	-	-	CASSLTFNSPLHF	TGTGCCAGCAGTCTGACCTTTAATTCACCCCTCCACTTT
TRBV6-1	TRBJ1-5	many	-	CASSITYSNQPQHF	TGTGCCAGCAGCATAACCTATAGCAATCAGCCCCAGCATTTT
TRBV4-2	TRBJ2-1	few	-	CASSQEEGGPYNEQFF	TGTGCCAGCAGCCAAGAGGAAGGGGGACCATACAATGAGCAGTTCTTC
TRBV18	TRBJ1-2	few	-	CASSPTAITGILLYGYTF	TGTGCCAGCTCACCGACGGCTATTACAGGGATTCTGCTATATGGCTACACCTTC
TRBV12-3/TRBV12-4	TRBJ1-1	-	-	CATAQIGAEAFF	TGTGCCACCGCCCAGATCGGGGCCGAAGCTTTCTTT
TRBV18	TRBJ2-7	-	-	CASSPSMVLSYEQYF	TGTGCCAGCTCACCCTCCATGGTACTCTCCTACGAGCAGTACTTC
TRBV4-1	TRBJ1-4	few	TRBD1	CASSQTGTGNEKLFF	TGCGCCAGCAGCCAAACCGGGACAGGGAATGAAAAACTGTTTTTT
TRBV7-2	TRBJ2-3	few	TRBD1	CASSLETGGPDTQYF	TGTGCCAGCAGCTTAGAAACAGGGGGCCCAGATACGCAGTATTTT
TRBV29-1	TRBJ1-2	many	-	CSVLRSGGYTF	TGCAGCGTACTCCGTTCGGGCGGCTACACCTTC
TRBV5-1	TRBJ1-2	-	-	CASSFRGGTEGYTF	TGCGCCAGCAGCTTCCGAGGAGGGACGGAAGGCTACACCTTC
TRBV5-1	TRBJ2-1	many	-	CASSLLSLRQGEQFF	TGCGCCAGCAGCTTGCTTAGTTTACGTCAAGGGGAGCAGTTCTTC
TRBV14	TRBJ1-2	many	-	CASSQGQIPYGYTF	TGTGCCAGCAGCCAAGGGCAGATCCCCTATGGCTACACCTTC
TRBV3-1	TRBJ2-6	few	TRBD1	CASSQAGTGGISGANVLTF	TGTGCCAGCAGCCAGGCAGGGACAGGGGGAATCTCTGGGGCCAACGTCCTGACTTTC
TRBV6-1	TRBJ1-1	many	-	CATSRDGGLDTEAFF	TGTGCCACCAGCCGAGATGGGGGGCTTGACACTGAAGCTTTCTTT
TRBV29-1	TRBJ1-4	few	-	CSVGGPGNEKLFF	TGCAGCGTTGGAGGCCCAGGGAATGAAAAACTGTTTTTT
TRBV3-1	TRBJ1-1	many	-	CASSQVSGSAFF	TGTGCCAGCAGCCAAGTCTCAGGGTCGGCTTTCTTT
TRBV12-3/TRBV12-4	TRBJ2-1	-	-	CASRDSGGYNEQFF	TGTGCCAGCAGGGATAGCGGTGGCTACAATGAGCAGTTCTTC
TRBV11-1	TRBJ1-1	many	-	CASSRQEYTEAFF	TGTGCCAGCAGCCGACAGGAGTACACTGAAGCTTTCTTT
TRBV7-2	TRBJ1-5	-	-	CASSPGHLGYQPQHF	TGTGCCAGCAGCCCCGGACACCTAGGGTATCAGCCCCAGCATTTT
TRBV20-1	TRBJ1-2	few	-	CSARTSEDGYTF	TGCAGTGCTCGAACCTCGGAGGATGGCTACACCTTC
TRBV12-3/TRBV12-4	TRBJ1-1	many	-	CASSLLGRGNTEAFF	TGTGCCAGCAGTCTCCTGGGGCGGGGAAACACTGAAGCTTTCTTT
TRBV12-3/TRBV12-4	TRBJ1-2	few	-	CASSQGDGYTF	TGTGCCAGCAGTCAAGGAGATGGCTACACCTTC
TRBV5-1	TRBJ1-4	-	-	CASSLDVGTNEKLFF	TGCGCCAGCAGCTTGGATGTGGGGACTAATGAAAAACTGTTTTTT
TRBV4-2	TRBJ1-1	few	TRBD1	CASSQNPTGQIMNTEAFF	TGTGCCAGCAGCCAAAACCCCACGGGACAGATCATGAACACTGAAGCTTTCTTT
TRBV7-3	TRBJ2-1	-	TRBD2	CASSPLAGGINEQFF	TGTGCCAGCAGCCCCCTTGCGGGGGGGATTAATGAGCAGTTCTTC
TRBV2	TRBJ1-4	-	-	CASSEANRAKGRPTNEKLFF	TGTGCCAGCAGTGAAGCGAATCGGGCCAAGGGGCGTCCAACTAATGAAAAACTGTTTTTT